The 13 T cell receptor beta chains below were found in one sample sequenced in a study of blood T cells in healthy people across ages. A second PCR of about 7 to 12 cycles used a sample-barcoded 5' primer and a J-beta primer mix. One entry per CDR3 protein, called by TCRdb with MiXCR from the 5' RACE reads. The sample has roughly 1,000,000 distinct CDR3 sequences; approximately 25% are singletons. These same data were also listed under a study on T cells of mothers and their children.

Sequenced material: blood. Receptors were obtained from a girl aged 2-10 years in good health.

This clonotype occurred a few times. The gene calls are TRBV5-6 and TRBJ2-3; maybe TRBD1 (5 bases). This CDR3 contains 12 residues. The germline V gene encodes CDR1 SGHDT and CDR2 YYEEEE. The V gene lost 1 base and the J gene lost 9 bases, with 9 bases spanning the gap. DNA for the CDR3: TGTGCCAGCAGCTTGATAGGGGTGACGCAGTATTTT. Its protein is CASSLIGVTQYF. Full variable domain (rest looked up from reference TRBV5-6 and TRBJ2-3): DAGVTQSPTHLIKTRGQQVTLRCSPKSGHDTVSWYQQALGQGPQFIFQYYEEEERQRGNFPDRFSGHQFPNYSSELNVNALLLGDSALYLCASSLIGVTQYFGPGTRLTVL.

This clonotype was seen only a few times. A junction end diverges from the germline sequence, so it may reflect a read error. The chain carries TRBV5-1 and TRBJ1-1; D is perhaps TRBD1 (5 bases). CDR1 and CDR2 (germline): SGHRS, YFSETQ. This CDR3 has 14 residues. CDR3 loop: CASSLVGQDTEAFF. The CDR3 DNA sequence: TGCGCCAGCAGCTTGGTAGGGCAGGACACTGAGGCTTTCTTT.

A few counts support this clonotype. The germline gene is not matched at one end of the junction; a read error may be the cause. CDR3 in amino acids: CASNLSGNTGELFF. The DNA of the CDR3 is TGTGCCAGCAACTTGAGTGGAAACACCGGGGAGCTGTTTTTT. The V and J genes are TRBV5-5 and TRBJ2-2, with D unclear. The germline V gene encodes CDR1 SGHKS and CDR2 YYEKEE (reference sequence). The CDR3 is made up of 14 amino acids.

This chain joins TRBV28 and TRBJ1-1; 7 bases are shared with TRBD1. The junction had 11 bases not matched to a gene; V was cut back by 4 bases and J by 3 bases. CDR1 is MDHEN and CDR2 is SYDVKM in the germline V gene. This CDR3 comprises 16 residues. The CDR3 nucleotides are TGTGCCAGCAGTTCCGACAAACTAACAGGGGACACTGAAGCTTTCTTT. It codes for CASSSDKLTGDTEAFF.

The CDR3: CASSVGGLSYNEQFF. CDR3 in DNA: TGTGCCAGCAGCGTAGGGGGCCTCTCCTACAATGAGCAGTTCTTC. The chain links TRBV9 to TRBJ2-1; tentative D call: TRBD1 (5 bases). The CDR3 length is 15 residues. From germline, CDR1 is SGDLS and CDR2 YYNGEE. The V end lost 0 bases, the J end lost 0 bases, and 7 bases lay between the germline ends.

This clonotype turned up a few times. The chain combines TRBV28 with TRBJ2-5, with 8 bases lining up with TRBD1. Trimming cost V 1 base and J 3 bases; bases outside gene matches: 4. The germline V gene encodes CDR1 MDHEN and CDR2 SYDVKM. The CDR3 is 15 residues long. The CDR3 DNA reads TGTGCCAGCAGTTTATCCCACAGGGGGGAAGAGACCCAGTACTTC. It specifies CASSLSHRGEETQYF.

This clonotype was detected only a few times. This sequence joins TRBV25-1 and TRBJ2-5; 9 bases are a match to TRBD1. The J call is doubtful: the DNA matches TRBJ2-1 better. The length of the CDR3 is 15 residues. The V gene's germline CDR1 is MGHDK and CDR2 SYGVNS. CDR3: CASSGGTGTYNEQFF. In DNA, the CDR3 is TGTGCCAGCAGTGGAGGGACAGGGACCTACAATGAGCAGTTCTTC.

A word on this clonotype: An end of the junction differs from the germline gene, which may be a read error. This rearrangement joins TRBV20-1 to TRBJ1-4; D is uncertain. CDR1 and CDR2 (germline): DFQATT, SNEGSKA (reference sequence). This CDR3 has 13 residues. CDR3 in amino acids: CSARPHGVEKLLF. CDR3 nucleotides: TGCAGTGCTAGACCGCACGGGGTGGAAAAACTGCTTTTT.

The sample holds a few counts of this clonotype. V and J are TRBV28 and TRBJ2-1, with 7 nucleotides matching TRBD2. V was pared by 7 bases and J by 9 bases, with 9 bases of the junction left unmatched. The length of the CDR3 is 13 residues. Looked up from germline, CDR1 is MDHEN and CDR2 is SYDVKM. CDR3 in amino acids: CASTPAGEAEQFF. The CDR3 coding sequence is TGTGCCAGCACCCCTGCGGGAGAGGCTGAGCAGTTCTTC.

This rearrangement joins TRBV20-1 to TRBJ1-1; D unclear. The V gene lost 3 bases and the J gene lost 4 bases, with 12 bases spanning the gap. The CDR3 has 13 residues. From germline, CDR1 is DFQATT and CDR2 SNEGSKA (reference sequence). The chain's CDR3 is CSASVPGVTEAFF. The DNA for the CDR3 is TGCAGTGCTAGTGTTCCGGGTGTCACTGAAGCTTTCTTT.

This chain joins TRBV6-2 or TRBV6-3 and TRBJ2-7, with 9 bases fitting TRBD1. V shed 4 bases and J 5 bases; nucleotides not matched to a gene: 9. Per germline, CDR1 MNHEY and CDR2 SVGEGT. The CDR3 is 15 residues long. The CDR3 DNA reads TGTGCCAGCAGTTTCCTTCTCCGGGACAGGGACGAGCAGTACTTC. Its protein is CASSFLLRDRDEQYF.

The rearrangement links TRBV4-2 to TRBJ2-5; D is perhaps TRBD1 (7 bases). From germline, CDR1 is LGHNA and CDR2 YNFKEQ. CDR3 length: 15 residues. Trimming left V 1 base short and J 5 bases short, with 14 bases between. For the CDR3, the DNA is TGTGCCAGCAGCCAAGTGGCGGGACAGTCGGAGACCCAGTACTTC. It specifies CASSQVAGQSETQYF.

The chain links TRBV21-1 to TRBJ2-5; the table's D call, TRBD1, has no DNA check behind it. TRBV21-1 is noted as a pseudogene. CDR3 length equals 16 residues. CDR3 coding DNA: TGTGCCAGCAACGACCCGCAGGGCTCCGAGCAAGAGACCCAGTACTTC. As protein: CASNDPQGSEQETQYF.